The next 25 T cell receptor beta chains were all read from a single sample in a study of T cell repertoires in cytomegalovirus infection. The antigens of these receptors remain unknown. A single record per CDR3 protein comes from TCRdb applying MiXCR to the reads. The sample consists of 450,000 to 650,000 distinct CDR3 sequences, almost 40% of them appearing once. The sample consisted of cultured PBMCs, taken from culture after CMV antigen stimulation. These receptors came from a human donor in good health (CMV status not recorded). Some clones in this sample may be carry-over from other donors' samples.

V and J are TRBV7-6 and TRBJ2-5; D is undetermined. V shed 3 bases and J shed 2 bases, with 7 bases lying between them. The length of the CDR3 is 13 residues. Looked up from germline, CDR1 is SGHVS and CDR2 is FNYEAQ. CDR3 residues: CASSLTIQETQYF. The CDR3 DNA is TGTGCCAGCAGCTTGACGATTCAAGAGACCCAGTACTTC.

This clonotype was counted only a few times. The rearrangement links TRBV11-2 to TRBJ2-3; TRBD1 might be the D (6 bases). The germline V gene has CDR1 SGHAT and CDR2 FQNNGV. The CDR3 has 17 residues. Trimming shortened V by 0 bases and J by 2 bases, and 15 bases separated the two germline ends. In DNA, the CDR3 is TGTGCCAGCAGCTTAGATAAGTGGAACAGGGACACAGATACGCAGTATTTT. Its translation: CASSLDKWNRDTDTQYF.

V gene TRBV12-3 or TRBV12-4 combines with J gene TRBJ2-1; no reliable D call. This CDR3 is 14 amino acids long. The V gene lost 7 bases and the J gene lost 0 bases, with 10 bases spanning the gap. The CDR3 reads CASTHTSSYNEQFF. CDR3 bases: TGTGCCAGCACCCACACGAGCTCCTACAATGAGCAGTTCTTC.

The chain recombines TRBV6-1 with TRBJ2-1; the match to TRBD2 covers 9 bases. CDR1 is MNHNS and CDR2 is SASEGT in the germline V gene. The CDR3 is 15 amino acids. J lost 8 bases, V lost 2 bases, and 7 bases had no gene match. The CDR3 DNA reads TGTGCCAGCAGTGAAATATATAGCGGGGGCCATGAGCAGTTCTTC. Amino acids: CASSEIYSGGHEQFF.

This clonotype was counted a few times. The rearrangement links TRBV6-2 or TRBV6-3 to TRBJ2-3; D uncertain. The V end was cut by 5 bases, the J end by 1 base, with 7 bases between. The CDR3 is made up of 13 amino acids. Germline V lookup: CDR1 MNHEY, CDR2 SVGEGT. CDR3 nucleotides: TGTGCCAGCAGTGAGCCGGGCACAGATACGCAGTATTTT. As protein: CASSEPGTDTQYF.

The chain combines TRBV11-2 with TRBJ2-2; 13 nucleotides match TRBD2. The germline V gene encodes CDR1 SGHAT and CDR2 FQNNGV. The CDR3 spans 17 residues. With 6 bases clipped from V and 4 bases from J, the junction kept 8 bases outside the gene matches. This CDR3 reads CASRFGLAGVTTGELFF. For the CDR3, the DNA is TGTGCCAGCAGATTCGGACTAGCGGGAGTGACCACCGGGGAGCTGTTTTTT.

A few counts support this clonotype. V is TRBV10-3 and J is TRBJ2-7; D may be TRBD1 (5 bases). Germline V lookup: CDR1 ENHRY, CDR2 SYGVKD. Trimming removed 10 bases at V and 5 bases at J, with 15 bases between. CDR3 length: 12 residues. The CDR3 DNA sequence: TGTGCCACAGGTATGGGCAGGGACGAGCAGTACTTC. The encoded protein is CATGMGRDEQYF.

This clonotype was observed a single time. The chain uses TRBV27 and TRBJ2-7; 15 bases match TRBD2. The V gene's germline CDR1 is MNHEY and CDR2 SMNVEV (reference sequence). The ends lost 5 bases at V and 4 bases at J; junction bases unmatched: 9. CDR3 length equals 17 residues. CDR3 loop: CASSAAPGTSGRYEQYF. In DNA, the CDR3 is TGTGCCAGCAGTGCTGCGCCCGGGACTAGCGGGAGGTACGAGCAGTACTTC.

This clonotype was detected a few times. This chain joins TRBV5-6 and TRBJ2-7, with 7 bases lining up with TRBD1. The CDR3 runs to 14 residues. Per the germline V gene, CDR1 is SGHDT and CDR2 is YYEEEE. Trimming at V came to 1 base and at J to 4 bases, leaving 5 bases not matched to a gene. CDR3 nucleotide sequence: TGTGCCAGCAGCTTGACAGGGGTGAGGTACGAGCAGTACTTC. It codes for CASSLTGVRYEQYF. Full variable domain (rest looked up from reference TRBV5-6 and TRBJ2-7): DAGVTQSPTHLIKTRGQQVTLRCSPKSGHDTVSWYQQALGQGPQFIFQYYEEEERQRGNFPDRFSGHQFPNYSSELNVNALLLGDSALYLCASSLTGVRYEQYFGPGTRLTVT.

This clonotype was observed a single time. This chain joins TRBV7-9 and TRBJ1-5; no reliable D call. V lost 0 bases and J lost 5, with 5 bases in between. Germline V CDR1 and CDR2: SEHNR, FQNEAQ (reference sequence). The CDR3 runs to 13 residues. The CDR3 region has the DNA TGTGCCAGCAGCTTAGCAGCCGATCAGCCCCAGCATTTT. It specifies CASSLAADQPQHF.

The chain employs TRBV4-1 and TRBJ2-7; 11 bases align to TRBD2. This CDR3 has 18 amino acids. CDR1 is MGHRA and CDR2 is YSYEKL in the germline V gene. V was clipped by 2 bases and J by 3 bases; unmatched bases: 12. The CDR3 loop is CASSQKETSGTYYYEQYF. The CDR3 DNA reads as TGCGCCAGCAGCCAAAAGGAGACTAGCGGGACGTATTACTACGAGCAGTACTTC.

CDR3 sequence: CSARDRDSRGSPLHF. The CDR3 DNA reads TGCAGTGCTAGAGATAGAGACAGTCGGGGGTCACCCCTCCACTTT. The chain couples TRBV20-1 to TRBJ1-6; D is possibly TRBD1 (5 bases). Trimming stripped 0 bases from V and 10 bases from J, with 16 bases between. The length of the CDR3 is 15 residues. CDR1 DFQATT and CDR2 SNEGSKA come from the germline V gene (reference sequence).

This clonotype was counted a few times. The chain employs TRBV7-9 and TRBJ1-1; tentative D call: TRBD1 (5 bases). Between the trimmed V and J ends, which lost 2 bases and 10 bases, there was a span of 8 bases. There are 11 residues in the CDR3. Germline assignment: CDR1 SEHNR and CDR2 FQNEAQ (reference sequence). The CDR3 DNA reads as TGTGCCAGCAGCTTATGGGGGGGAGCTTTCTTT. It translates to CASSLWGGAFF.

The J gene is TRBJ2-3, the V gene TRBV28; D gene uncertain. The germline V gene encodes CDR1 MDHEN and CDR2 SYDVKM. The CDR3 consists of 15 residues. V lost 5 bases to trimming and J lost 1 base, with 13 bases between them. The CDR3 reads CASSLISLRTDTQYF. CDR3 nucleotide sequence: TGTGCCAGCAGTCTGATTTCATTACGCACAGATACGCAGTATTTT.

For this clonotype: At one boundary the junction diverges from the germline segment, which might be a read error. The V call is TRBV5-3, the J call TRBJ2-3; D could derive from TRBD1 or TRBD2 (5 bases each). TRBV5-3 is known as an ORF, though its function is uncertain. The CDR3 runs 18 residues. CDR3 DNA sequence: TGTGCCAGCAGCTTGGTTTACACTAGTGAATGGGGGTCAGATACGCAGTATTTT. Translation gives CASSLVYTSEWGSDTQYF.

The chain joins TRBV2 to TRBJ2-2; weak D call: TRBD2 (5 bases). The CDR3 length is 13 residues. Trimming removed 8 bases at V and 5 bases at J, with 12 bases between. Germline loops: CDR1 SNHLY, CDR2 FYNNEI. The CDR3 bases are TGTGCCAGCGCCAGCGGAACAACCGGGGAGCTGTTTTTT. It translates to CASASGTTGELFF.

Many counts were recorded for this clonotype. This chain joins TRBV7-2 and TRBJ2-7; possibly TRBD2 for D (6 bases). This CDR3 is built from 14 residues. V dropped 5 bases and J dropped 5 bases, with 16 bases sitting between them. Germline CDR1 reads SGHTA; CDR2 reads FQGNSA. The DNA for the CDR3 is TGTGCCAGCAGCCCCCCGGGAGCCCCCCACGAGCAGTACTTC. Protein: CASSPPGAPHEQYF.

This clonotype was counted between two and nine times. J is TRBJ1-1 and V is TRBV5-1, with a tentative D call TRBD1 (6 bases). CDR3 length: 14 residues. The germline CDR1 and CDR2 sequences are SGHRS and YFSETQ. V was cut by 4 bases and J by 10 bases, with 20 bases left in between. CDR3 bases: TGCGCCAGCAGCGGGGGGCTATCGAAGAATCGAGCTTTCTTT. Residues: CASSGGLSKNRAFF.

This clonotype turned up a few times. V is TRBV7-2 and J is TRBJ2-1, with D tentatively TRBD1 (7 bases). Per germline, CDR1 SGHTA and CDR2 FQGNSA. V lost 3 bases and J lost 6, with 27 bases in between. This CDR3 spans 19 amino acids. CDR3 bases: TGTGCCAGCAGCTTGTTATTCATGGGGCAGGGGGGTCCAGGCAATGAGCAGTTCTTC. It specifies CASSLLFMGQGGPGNEQFF.

This chain's CDR3 is CASSIRPGARNTEAFF. The CDR3 DNA reads TGCGCCAGCAGCATTCGGCCCGGGGCAAGGAACACTGAAGCTTTCTTT. This chain uses TRBV5-1 with TRBJ1-1, with D perhaps matching TRBD1 (5 bases). The CDR3 is made up of 16 amino acids. Trimming pared 4 bases from V and 1 base from J, leaving 17 bases between. CDR1 and CDR2 from the germline V gene are SGHRS and YFSETQ.

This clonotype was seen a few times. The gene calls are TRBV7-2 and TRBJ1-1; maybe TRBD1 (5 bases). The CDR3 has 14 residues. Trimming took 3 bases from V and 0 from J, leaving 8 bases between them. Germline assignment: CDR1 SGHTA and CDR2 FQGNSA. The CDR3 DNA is TGTGCCAGCAGCTTTGACAGAATGAACACTGAAGCTTTCTTT. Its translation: CASSFDRMNTEAFF.

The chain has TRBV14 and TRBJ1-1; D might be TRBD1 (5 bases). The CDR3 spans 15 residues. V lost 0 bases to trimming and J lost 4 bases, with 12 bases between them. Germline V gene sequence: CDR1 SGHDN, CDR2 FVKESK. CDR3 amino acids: CASSQERDSGTEAFF. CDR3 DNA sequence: TGTGCCAGCAGCCAAGAGCGTGACAGCGGCACTGAAGCTTTCTTT. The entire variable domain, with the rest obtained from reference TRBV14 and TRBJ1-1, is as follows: EAGVTQFPSHSVIEKGQTVTLRCDPISGHDNLYWYRRVMGKEIKFLLHFVKESKQDESGMPNNRFLAERTGGTYSTLKVQPAELEDSGVYFCASSQERDSGTEAFFGQGTRLTVV.

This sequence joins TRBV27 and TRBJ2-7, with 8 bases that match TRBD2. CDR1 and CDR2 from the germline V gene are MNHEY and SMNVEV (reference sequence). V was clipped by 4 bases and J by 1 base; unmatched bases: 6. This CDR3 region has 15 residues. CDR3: CASSSSGGQSYEQYF. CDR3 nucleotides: TGTGCCAGCAGTTCCAGCGGGGGACAATCCTACGAGCAGTACTTC.

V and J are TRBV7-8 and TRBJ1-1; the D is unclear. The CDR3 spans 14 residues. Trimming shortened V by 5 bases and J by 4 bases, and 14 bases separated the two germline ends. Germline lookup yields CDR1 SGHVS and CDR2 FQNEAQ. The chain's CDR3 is CASSLLRVSTEAFF. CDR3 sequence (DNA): TGTGCCAGCAGCCTACTACGGGTGAGCACTGAAGCTTTCTTT.

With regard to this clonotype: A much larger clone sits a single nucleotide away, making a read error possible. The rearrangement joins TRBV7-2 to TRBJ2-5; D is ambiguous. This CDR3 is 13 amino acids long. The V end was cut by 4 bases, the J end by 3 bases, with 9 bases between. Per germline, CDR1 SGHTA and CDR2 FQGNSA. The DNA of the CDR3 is TGTGCCAGCAGCTCAGGAGAGAAAGAGACCCAGTACTTC. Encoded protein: CASSSGEKETQYF.